This TCR beta chain was captured by sequencing in a study of cytomegalovirus exposure and HLA in healthy donors. This clone has a handful of counts. Looked up from germline, CDR1 is MNHNS and CDR2 is SASEGT. The germline V and J ends were trimmed by 2 bases and 3 bases, with 14 bases remaining between them. The CDR3 runs 15 residues. The study ran its PCR with 60 Vbeta and 13 Jbeta primers. Assay used: immunoSEQ multiplex PCR; TCRdb lists only in-frame clones, some missing. Here the sample spans around 190,000 clones, roughly 80% being singletons. This receptor was taken from a woman aged 45-59 years in good health and CMV-seronegative. The chain uses TRBV6-1 and TRBJ2-7; tentatively, D is TRBD1 (5 bases). Specimen: PBMCs. The chain's CDR3 is CASSESLPGIYEQYF. The CDR3, as DNA: TGTGCCAGCAGTGAAAGTTTACCAGGGATCTACGAGCAGTACTTC.